What follows are 18 T cell receptor beta chains derived from one specimen sequenced in a study of cytomegalovirus exposure and HLA in healthy donors. The PCR employed 60 Vbeta primers together with 13 Jbeta primers. Clones were sequenced by immunoSEQ multiplex PCR, and TCRdb holds only the in-frame ones, with some missing. The top ten hold roughly 0.73% of the sample, which has more than 150,000 clones, more than 75% seen once. The sequenced sample was PBMCs. The receptors derive from a woman aged 18-29 years in good health and CMV-seronegative.

This clone was counted a single time. The chain combines TRBV6-5 with TRBJ1-5; possible D gene TRBD1, 5 bases. The CDR3 extends over 15 amino acids. The V end lost 5 bases, the J end lost 5 bases, and 16 bases lay between the germline ends. CDR1 and CDR2 from the germline V gene are MNHEY and SVGAGI. The CDR3 region is CASSALGGADQPQHF. The CDR3 DNA reads TGTGCCAGCAGTGCCCTGGGGGGAGCGGATCAGCCCCAGCATTTT.

The rearrangement links TRBV5-1 to TRBJ1-1, with 9 nucleotides matching TRBD1. The CDR3 is 17 amino acids. The germline CDR1 and CDR2 sequences are SGHRS and YFSETQ. The V segment lost 4 bases and the J segment 0 bases; nucleotides outside the gene matches: 10. CDR3 DNA sequence: TGCGCCAGCAGCATAGCCCGGGACAGGGTAATGAACACTGAAGCTTTCTTT. This gives the protein CASSIARDRVMNTEAFF. Full variable domain (rest looked up from reference TRBV5-1 and TRBJ1-1): KAGVTQTPRYLIKTRGQQVTLSCSPISGHRSVSWYQQTPGQGLQFLFEYFSETQRNKGNFPGRFSGRQFSNSRSEMNVSTLELGDSALYLCASSIARDRVMNTEAFFGQGTRLTVV.

V and J are TRBV5-1 and TRBJ2-3; 9 bases align to TRBD1. CDR3 length: 16 residues. The germline CDR1 and CDR2 sequences are SGHRS and YFSETQ. V gave up 0 bases and J gave up 5 bases; unmatched junction bases: 7. This CDR3 is CASSLGSGQGVDTQYF. The DNA of the CDR3 is TGCGCCAGCAGCTTGGGGTCGGGACAGGGAGTAGATACGCAGTATTTT. Filled out from reference TRBV5-1 and TRBJ2-3, the complete variable domain reads KAGVTQTPRYLIKTRGQQVTLSCSPISGHRSVSWYQQTPGQGLQFLFEYFSETQRNKGNFPGRFSGRQFSNSRSEMNVSTLELGDSALYLCASSLGSGQGVDTQYFGPGTRLTVL.

The V call is TRBV28, the J call TRBJ1-1; D perhaps matches TRBD1 (5 bases). CDR1 is MDHEN and CDR2 is SYDVKM in the germline V gene. The CDR3 contains 14 residues. V shed 7 bases and J shed 1 base, with 13 bases lying between them. CDR3 DNA sequence: TGTGCCAGCATTTGGGGGAGGGGGAACACTGAAGCTTTCTTT. Its translation is CASIWGRGNTEAFF.

This chain uses TRBV6-5 with TRBJ1-2; perhaps TRBD1 as D (6 bases). The germline V gene encodes CDR1 MNHEY and CDR2 SVGAGI. This CDR3 spans 14 amino acids. V lost 4 bases and J lost 4, with 13 bases in between. CDR3 bases: TGTGCCAGCAGTTTCTACATAGGGGGCTATGGCTACACCTTC. This sequence encodes CASSFYIGGYGYTF.

A single count supports this clone. Other DNA variants within this sample encode the same CDR3. J is TRBJ1-5 and V is TRBV30, with TRBD1 matching over 7 bases. CDR1 and CDR2 (germline): GTSNPN, SVGIG (reference sequence). CDR3 length: 14 residues. V gave up 2 bases and J gave up 2 bases; unmatched junction bases: 3. The CDR3 nucleotides are TGTGCCTGGAGTCCCGGACAGGGCAATCAGCCCCAGCATTTT. Translating it yields CAWSPGQGNQPQHF.

This clone occurred a few times. The chain couples TRBV4-1 to TRBJ1-1; tentative D call: TRBD1 (5 bases). V was cut by 4 bases and J by 7 bases, with 10 bases left in between. This CDR3 comprises 12 residues. The germline CDR1 and CDR2 sequences are MGHRA and YSYEKL. This CDR3 reads CASSLDGGEAFF. Here the CDR3 DNA reads TGCGCCAGCAGCCTCGACGGGGGTGAAGCTTTCTTT.

The chain joins TRBV10-3 to TRBJ2-1; 11 bases agree with TRBD2. The CDR3 totals 15 residues. V lost 5 bases, J lost 6 bases, and 6 bases stayed unmatched. Germline assignment: CDR1 ENHRY and CDR2 SYGVKD. The CDR3: CAISTRTSGLNEQFF. DNA for the CDR3: TGTGCCATCAGTACCCGGACTAGCGGGCTCAATGAGCAGTTCTTC.

This clone occurred once. J is TRBJ2-4 and V is TRBV11-2; no firm D call. The CDR3 runs to 15 residues. In germline, CDR1 is SGHAT, CDR2 FQNNGV. V lost 1 base and J lost 9, with 16 bases in between. The CDR3 region has the DNA TGTGCCAGCAGCTTAGGTCAGCAACGCGGAACCATTCAGTACTTC. Amino acids: CASSLGQQRGTIQYF.

The chain has TRBV29-1 and TRBJ2-7; 7 bases fit TRBD2. Trimming took 4 bases from V and 3 from J; bases not matched to a gene: 6. CDR1 and CDR2 from the germline V gene are SQVTM and ANQGSEA. The CDR3 spans 13 residues. CDR3 in DNA: TGCAGCGTTGCCCCCAGCGGGGTCTACGAGCAGTACTTC. Protein: CSVAPSGVYEQYF.

The rearrangement links TRBV30 to TRBJ2-7, with a tentative D call TRBD2 (5 bases). V gave up 0 bases and J gave up 9 bases, with 9 bases separating them. Germline CDR1 GTSNPN, CDR2 SVGIG (reference sequence). The CDR3 covers 11 residues. CDR3 bases: TGTGCCTGGAGTGTATCGGGGTTGCAGTACTTC. Protein: CAWSVSGLQYF.

The V and J genes are TRBV5-6 and TRBJ2-1; 10 nucleotides agree with TRBD2. Looked up from germline, CDR1 is SGHDT and CDR2 is YYEEEE. The CDR3 has 17 residues. J was trimmed by 2 bases and V by 2 bases; bases with no gene match: 7. As DNA, the CDR3 is TGTGCCAGCAGCTTCCTAGCGGGGGTTTCCACCTACAATGAGCAGTTCTTC. Translated, it gives CASSFLAGVSTYNEQFF.

This chain joins TRBV7-9 and TRBJ1-4; D is undetermined. Germline V gene data show CDR1 as SEHNR and CDR2 as FQNEAQ (reference sequence). Trimming removed 3 bases from V and 0 bases from J, with 11 bases in between. CDR3 length: 16 amino acids. CDR3: CASSFRVSATNEKLFF. Written as DNA, the CDR3 is TGTGCCAGCAGCTTTCGGGTTTCTGCAACTAATGAAAAACTGTTTTTT.

This chain links TRBV9 with TRBJ1-5, with TRBD1 matching 7 bases. The CDR3 spans 14 residues. The trim removed 4 bases at V and 7 bases at J, leaving 8 bases unmatched. CDR1 and CDR2 (germline): SGDLS, YYNGEE. Here the CDR3 DNA reads TGTGCCAGCAGCCCGACAGGGATAGGCCAGCCCCAGCATTTT. Its protein product is CASSPTGIGQPQHF. Full variable domain (rest looked up from reference TRBV9 and TRBJ1-5): DSGVTQTPKHLITATGQRVTLRCSPRSGDLSVYWYQQSLDQGLQFLIQYYNGEERAKGNILERFSAQQFPDLHSELNLSSLELGDSALYFCASSPTGIGQPQHFGDGTRLSIL.

The V and J genes are TRBV4-1 and TRBJ1-5, with D uncertain. This CDR3 has 13 amino acids. CDR1 is MGHRA, CDR2 YSYEKL, per germline. V dropped 2 bases and J dropped 8 bases, with 10 bases sitting between them. The CDR3 loop is CASSQNRREPQHF. The CDR3 DNA is TGCGCCAGCAGCCAAAATAGGAGGGAGCCCCAGCATTTT.

This clone was recorded once. The chain couples TRBV6-6 to TRBJ2-1, with 9 nucleotides matching TRBD2. The V and J ends lost 0 bases and 2 bases, in that order; junction bases with no gene match: 2. The CDR3 loop spans 16 amino acids. Per the germline V gene, CDR1 is MNHNY and CDR2 is SVGAGI (reference sequence). DNA of the CDR3: TGTGCCAGCAGTTACTCGGCTAGCGGGGCCTACAATGAGCAGTTCTTC. Its protein is CASSYSASGAYNEQFF.

The rearrangement links TRBV6-5 to TRBJ1-5; 8 bases line up with TRBD1. This CDR3 spans 16 amino acids. V shed 4 bases and J 6 bases; nucleotides not matched to a gene: 11. Germline values: CDR1 MNHEY, CDR2 SVGAGI. The CDR3 nucleotides are TGTGCCAGCAGTTTGGGCCAGGGGGCCCCGGGTCAGCCCCAGCATTTT. Protein: CASSLGQGAPGQPQHF.

The chain uses TRBV28 and TRBJ2-1, with D uncertain. The CDR3 extends over 12 amino acids. The germline CDR1 and CDR2 sequences are MDHEN and SYDVKM. V lost 5 bases, J lost 9 bases, and 11 bases lay in between. The CDR3 protein is CASSPLYGEQFF. CDR3 nucleotide sequence: TGTGCCAGCAGTCCTCTCTATGGTGAGCAGTTCTTC.